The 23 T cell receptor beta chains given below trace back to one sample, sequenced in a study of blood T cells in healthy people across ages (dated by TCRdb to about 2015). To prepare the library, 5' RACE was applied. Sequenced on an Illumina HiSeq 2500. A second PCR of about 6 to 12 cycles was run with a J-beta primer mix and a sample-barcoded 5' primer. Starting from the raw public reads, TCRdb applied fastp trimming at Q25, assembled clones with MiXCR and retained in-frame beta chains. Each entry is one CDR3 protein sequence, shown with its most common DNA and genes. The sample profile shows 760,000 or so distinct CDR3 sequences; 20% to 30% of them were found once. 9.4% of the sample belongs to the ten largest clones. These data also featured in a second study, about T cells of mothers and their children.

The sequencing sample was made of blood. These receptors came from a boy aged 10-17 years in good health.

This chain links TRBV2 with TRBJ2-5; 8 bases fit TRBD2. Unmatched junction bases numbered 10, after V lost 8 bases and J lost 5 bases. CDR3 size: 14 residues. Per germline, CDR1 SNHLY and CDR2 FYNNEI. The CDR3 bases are TGTGCCAGCCTCGGGACTAGAAGCGTTGAGACCCAGTACTTC. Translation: CASLGTRSVETQYF. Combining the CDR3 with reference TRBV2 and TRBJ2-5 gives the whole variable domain EPEVTQTPSHQVTQMGQEVILRCVPISNHLYFYWYRQILGQKVEFLVSFYNNEISEKSEIFDDQFSVERPDGSNFTLKIRSTKLEDSAMYFCASLGTRSVETQYFGPGTRLLVL.

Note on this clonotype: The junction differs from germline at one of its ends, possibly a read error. The CDR3: CASSPRGFTYNEQFF. The CDR3 bases are TGCGCCAGCAGTCCCAGGGGGTTCACCTACAATGAGCAGTTCTTC. The chain joins TRBV12-3 or TRBV12-4 to TRBJ2-1, with 7 bases aligning to TRBD1. The CDR3 totals 15 residues.

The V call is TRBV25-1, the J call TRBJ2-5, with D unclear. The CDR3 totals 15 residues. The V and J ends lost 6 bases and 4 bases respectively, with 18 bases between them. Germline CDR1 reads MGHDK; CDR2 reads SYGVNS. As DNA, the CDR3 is TGTGCCAGCAGATTAGCCTTTCGGGTAACAGAGACCCAGTACTTC. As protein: CASRLAFRVTETQYF.

CDR3 residues: CAISESTGVDTEAFF. Written as DNA, the CDR3 is TGTGCCATCAGTGAGTCAACGGGGGTCGACACTGAAGCTTTCTTT. V is TRBV10-3 and J is TRBJ1-1; tentative D call: TRBD1 (5 bases). The V end lost 0 bases, the J end lost 3 bases, and 11 bases lay between the germline ends. Per germline, CDR1 ENHRY and CDR2 SYGVKD. The CDR3 length is 15 residues.

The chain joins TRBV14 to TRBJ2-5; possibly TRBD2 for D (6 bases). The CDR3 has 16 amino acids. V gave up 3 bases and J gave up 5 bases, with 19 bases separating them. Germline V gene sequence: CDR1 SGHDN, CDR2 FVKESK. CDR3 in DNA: TGTGCCAGCAGCCAGCTCCCGGGGGACGGCACGGAGACCCAGTACTTC. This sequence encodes CASSQLPGDGTETQYF.

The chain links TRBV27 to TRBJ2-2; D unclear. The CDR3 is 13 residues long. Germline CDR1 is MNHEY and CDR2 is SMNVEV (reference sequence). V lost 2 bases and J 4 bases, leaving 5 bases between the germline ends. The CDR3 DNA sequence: TGTGCCAGCAGTTTAACTCCCACCGGGGAGCTGTTTTTT. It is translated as CASSLTPTGELFF.

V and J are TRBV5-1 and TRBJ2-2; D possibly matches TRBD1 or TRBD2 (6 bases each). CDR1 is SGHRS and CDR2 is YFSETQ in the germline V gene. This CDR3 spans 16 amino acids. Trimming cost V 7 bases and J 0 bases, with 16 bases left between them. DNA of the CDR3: TGCGCCAGCTTCCAAGGGGGGACGCCGAACACCGGGGAGCTGTTTTTT. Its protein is CASFQGGTPNTGELFF.

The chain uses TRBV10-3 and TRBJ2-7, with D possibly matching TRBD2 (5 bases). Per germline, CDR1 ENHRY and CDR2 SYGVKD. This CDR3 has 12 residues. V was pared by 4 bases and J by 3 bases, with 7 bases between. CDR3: CAISGLNYEQYF. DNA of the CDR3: TGTGCCATCAGTGGACTAAACTACGAGCAGTACTTC.

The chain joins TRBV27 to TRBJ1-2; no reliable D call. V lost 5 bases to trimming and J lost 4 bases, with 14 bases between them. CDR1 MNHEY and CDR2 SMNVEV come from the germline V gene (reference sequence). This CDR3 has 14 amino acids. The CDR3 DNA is TGTGCCAGCAGTCCCCCGGACGGAACCTATGGCTACACCTTC. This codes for CASSPPDGTYGYTF.

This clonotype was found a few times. Written as DNA, the CDR3 is TGTGCCAGCAGCTGGACTTCCAGCTCCTACAATGAGCAGTTCTTC. It is translated as CASSWTSSSYNEQFF. This sequence joins TRBV6-2 or TRBV6-3 and TRBJ2-1; a weak D match, TRBD2 (5 bases). Per the germline V gene, CDR1 is MNHEY and CDR2 is SVGEGT. This CDR3 is built from 15 residues. Between the trimmed V and J ends, which lost 6 bases and 0 bases, there was a span of 12 bases.

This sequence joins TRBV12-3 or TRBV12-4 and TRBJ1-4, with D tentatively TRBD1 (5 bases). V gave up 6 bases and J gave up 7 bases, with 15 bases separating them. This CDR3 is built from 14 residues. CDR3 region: CASRAPEGVEKLFF. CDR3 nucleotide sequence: TGTGCCAGCAGGGCCCCGGAAGGGGTTGAAAAACTGTTTTTT.

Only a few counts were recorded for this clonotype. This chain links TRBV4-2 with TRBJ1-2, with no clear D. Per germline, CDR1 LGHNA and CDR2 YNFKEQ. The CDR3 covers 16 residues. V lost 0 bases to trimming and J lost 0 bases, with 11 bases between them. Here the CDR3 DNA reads TGTGCCAGCAGCCAAGATCTCCGGAGCTCTAACTATGGCTACACCTTC. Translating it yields CASSQDLRSSNYGYTF.

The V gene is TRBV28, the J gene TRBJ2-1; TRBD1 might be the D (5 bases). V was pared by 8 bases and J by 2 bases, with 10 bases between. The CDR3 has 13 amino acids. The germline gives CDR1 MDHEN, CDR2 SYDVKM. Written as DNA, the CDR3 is TGTGCCAGCGCAGGGTATCCCTACAATGAGCAGTTCTTC. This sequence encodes CASAGYPYNEQFF.

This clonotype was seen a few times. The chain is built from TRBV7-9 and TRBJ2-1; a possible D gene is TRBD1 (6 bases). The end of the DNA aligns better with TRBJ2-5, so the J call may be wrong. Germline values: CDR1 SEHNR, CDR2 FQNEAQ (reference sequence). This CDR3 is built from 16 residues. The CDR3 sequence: CASSRIGVAGVETQYF. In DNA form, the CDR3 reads TGTGCCAGCAGCCGAATTGGGGTAGCAGGGGTGGAGACCCAGTACTTC.

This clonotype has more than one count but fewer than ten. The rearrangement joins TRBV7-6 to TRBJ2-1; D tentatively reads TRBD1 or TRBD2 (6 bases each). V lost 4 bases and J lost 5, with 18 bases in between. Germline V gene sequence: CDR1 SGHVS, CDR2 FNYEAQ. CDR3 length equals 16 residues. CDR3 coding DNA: TGTGCCAGCAGCTGGGGGGCCCCTCCTCCGAACAATGAGCAGTTCTTC. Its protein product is CASSWGAPPPNNEQFF.

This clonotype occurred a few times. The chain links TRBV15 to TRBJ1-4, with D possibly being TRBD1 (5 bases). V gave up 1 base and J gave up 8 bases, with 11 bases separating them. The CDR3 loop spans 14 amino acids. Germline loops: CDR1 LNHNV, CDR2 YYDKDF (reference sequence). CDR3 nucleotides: TGTGCCACCAGCAGAGTTCAGGGCCAGGAAAAACTGTTTTTT. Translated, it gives CATSRVQGQEKLFF.

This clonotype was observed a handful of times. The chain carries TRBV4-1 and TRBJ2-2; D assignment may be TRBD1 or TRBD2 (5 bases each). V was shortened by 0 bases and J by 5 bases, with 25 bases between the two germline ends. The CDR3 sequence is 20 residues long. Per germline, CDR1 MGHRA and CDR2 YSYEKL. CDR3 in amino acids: CASSQDLYGDHLEFTGELFF. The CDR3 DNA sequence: TGCGCCAGCAGCCAAGATCTCTATGGGGACCACCTGGAGTTTACCGGGGAGCTGTTTTTT.

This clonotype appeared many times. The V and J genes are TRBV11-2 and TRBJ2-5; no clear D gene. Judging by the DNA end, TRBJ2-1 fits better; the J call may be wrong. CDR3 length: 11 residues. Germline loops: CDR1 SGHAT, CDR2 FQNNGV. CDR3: CASSFSYEQFF. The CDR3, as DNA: TGTGCCAGCAGCTTCTCCTATGAGCAGTTCTTC.

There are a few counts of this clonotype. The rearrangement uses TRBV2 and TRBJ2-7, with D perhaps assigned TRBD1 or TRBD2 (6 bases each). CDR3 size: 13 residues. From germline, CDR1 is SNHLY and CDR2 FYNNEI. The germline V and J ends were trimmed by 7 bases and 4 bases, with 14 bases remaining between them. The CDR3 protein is CASKVGGGYEQYF. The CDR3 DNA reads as TGTGCCAGCAAAGTCGGGGGCGGGTACGAGCAGTACTTC.

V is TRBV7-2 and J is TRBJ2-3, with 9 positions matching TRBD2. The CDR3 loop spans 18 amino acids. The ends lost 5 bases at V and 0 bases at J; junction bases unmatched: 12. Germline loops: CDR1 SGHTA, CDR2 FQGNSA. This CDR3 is CASSVPSGTSLSTDTQYF. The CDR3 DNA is TGTGCCAGCAGCGTTCCTAGCGGGACGTCCCTTAGCACAGATACGCAGTATTTT.

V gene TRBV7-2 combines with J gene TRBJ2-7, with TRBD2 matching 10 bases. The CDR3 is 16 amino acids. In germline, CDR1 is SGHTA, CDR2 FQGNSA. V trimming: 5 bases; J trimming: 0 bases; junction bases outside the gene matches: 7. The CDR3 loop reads CASSQTGLAVSYEQYF. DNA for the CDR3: TGTGCCAGCAGCCAAACAGGACTAGCGGTCTCCTACGAGCAGTACTTC. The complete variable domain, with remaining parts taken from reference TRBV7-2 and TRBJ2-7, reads GAGVSQSPSNKVTEKGKDVELRCDPISGHTALYWYRQSLGQGLEFLIYFQGNSAPDKSGLPSDRFSAERTGGSVSTLTIQRTQQEDSAVYLCASSQTGLAVSYEQYFGPGTRLTVT.

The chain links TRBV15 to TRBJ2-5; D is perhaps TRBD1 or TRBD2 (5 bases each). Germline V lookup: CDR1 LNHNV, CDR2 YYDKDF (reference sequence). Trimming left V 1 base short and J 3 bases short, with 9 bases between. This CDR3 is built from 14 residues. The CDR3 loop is CATSRGGGEETQYF. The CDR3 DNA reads TGTGCCACCAGCAGAGGTGGGGGAGAAGAGACCCAGTACTTC.

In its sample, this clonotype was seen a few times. The CDR3 DNA sequence: TGTGCCAGCAGCTCCTCAGGGGAAGGGGTGGACGAGCAGTACTTC. Translation: CASSSSGEGVDEQYF. This chain links TRBV7-6 with TRBJ2-7, with TRBD1 as a possible D gene (6 bases). The V and J ends lost 4 bases and 5 bases respectively, with 18 bases between them. This CDR3 is 15 amino acids long. Germline V gene lookup returns CDR1 SGHVS and CDR2 FNYEAQ. The complete variable domain, with remaining parts taken from reference TRBV7-6 and TRBJ2-7, reads GAGVSQSPRYKVTKRGQDVALRCDPISGHVSLYWYRQALGQGPEFLTYFNYEAQQDKSGLPNDRFSAERPEGSISTLTIQRTEQRDSAMYRCASSSSGEGVDEQYFGPGTRLTVT.